Each of the 4 T cell receptor beta chains below was sequenced from the same sample in a study of T-cell memory formation after mild COVID-19 (TCRdb year 2021). The protocol used for the library was 5' RACE. The data were produced on an Illumina NovaSeq 6000. TCRdb redid the processing of the public reads, applying fastp at Q25 and MiXCR, and retained in-frame beta chains. Rows matching on CDR3 protein sequence are summarized as one entry with the most common DNA and genes. The table for this sample lists about 340,000 distinct CDR3 sequences; under 25% of them were counted only once. 12% of the sample is taken by the ten largest. What was sequenced was PBMCs or a T cell subset sorted from them (not recorded which). The receptors shown here come from an adult woman who had mild COVID-19 (a few samples of this study predate the infection). The sample titles of this study are shuffled in the database, so cell type and time point are left out; the donor was told from shared clones.

The sample holds a few counts of this clonotype. V is TRBV7-9 and J is TRBJ1-1; maybe TRBD1 (6 bases). Germline assignment: CDR1 SEHNR and CDR2 FQNEAQ (reference sequence). The CDR3 has 17 amino acids. V was trimmed by 6 bases and J by 1 base, leaving 21 bases between them. CDR3 coding DNA: TGTGCCAGCAGATCGTCATCGGGGGCTCCTACGAACACTGAAGCTTTCTTT. Translated: CASRSSSGAPTNTEAFF.

Only a few counts were recorded for this clonotype. The chain recombines TRBV29-1 with TRBJ1-2; the match to TRBD1 covers 7 bases. V trimming: 7 bases; J trimming: 4 bases; junction bases outside the gene matches: 6. The CDR3 covers 12 residues. Germline V gene lookup returns CDR1 SQVTM and CDR2 ANQGSEA. CDR3 loop: CSAATGSYGYTF. Here the CDR3 DNA reads TGCAGCGCCGCGACAGGGAGCTATGGCTACACCTTC.

V gene TRBV2 combines with J gene TRBJ2-1; tentative D call: TRBD2 (6 bases). Per germline, CDR1 SNHLY and CDR2 FYNNEI. Trimming stripped 5 bases from V and 9 bases from J, with 17 bases between. The CDR3 has 14 amino acids. CDR3 region: CASSQAGHRGEQFF. CDR3 nucleotide sequence: TGTGCCAGCAGTCAGGCGGGGCACCGGGGTGAGCAGTTCTTC. Using reference TRBV2 and TRBJ2-1 for the parts outside the CDR3, the full variable domain is EPEVTQTPSHQVTQMGQEVILRCVPISNHLYFYWYRQILGQKVEFLVSFYNNEISEKSEIFDDQFSVERPDGSNFTLKIRSTKLEDSAMYFCASSQAGHRGEQFFGPGTRLTVL.

In this sample, this clonotype turned up many times. The rearrangement uses TRBV12-3 or TRBV12-4 and TRBJ2-5; perhaps TRBD1 as D (6 bases). The CDR3 runs 13 residues. Trimming stripped 6 bases from V and 2 bases from J, with 10 bases between. The CDR3 nucleotides read TGTGCCAGCAGCTATACAGGGCAAGAGACCCAGTACTTC. Protein product: CASSYTGQETQYF.